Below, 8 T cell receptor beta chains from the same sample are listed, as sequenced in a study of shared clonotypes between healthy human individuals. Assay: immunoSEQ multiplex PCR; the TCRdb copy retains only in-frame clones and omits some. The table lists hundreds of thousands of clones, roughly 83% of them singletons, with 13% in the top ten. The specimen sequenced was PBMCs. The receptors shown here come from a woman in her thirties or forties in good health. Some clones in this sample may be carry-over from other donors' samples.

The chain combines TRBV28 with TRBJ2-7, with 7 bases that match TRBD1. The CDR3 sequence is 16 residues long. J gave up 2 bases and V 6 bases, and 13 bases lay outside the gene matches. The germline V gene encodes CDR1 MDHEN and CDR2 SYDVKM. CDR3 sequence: CASSLFLRDSTYEQYF. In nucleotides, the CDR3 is TGTGCCAGCAGCTTGTTCCTCCGGGACAGTACCTACGAGCAGTACTTC. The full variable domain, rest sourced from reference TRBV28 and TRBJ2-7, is DVKVTQSSRYLVKRTGEKVFLECVQDMDHENMFWYRQDPGLGLRLIYFSYDVKMKEKGDIPEGYSVSREKKERFSLILESASTNQTSMYLCASSLFLRDSTYEQYFGPGTRLTVT.

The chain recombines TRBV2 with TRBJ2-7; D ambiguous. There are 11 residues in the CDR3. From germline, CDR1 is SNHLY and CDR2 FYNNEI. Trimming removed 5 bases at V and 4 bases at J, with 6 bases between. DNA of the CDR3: TGTGCCAGCAGTATCCAGTACGAGCAGTACTTC. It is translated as CASSIQYEQYF.

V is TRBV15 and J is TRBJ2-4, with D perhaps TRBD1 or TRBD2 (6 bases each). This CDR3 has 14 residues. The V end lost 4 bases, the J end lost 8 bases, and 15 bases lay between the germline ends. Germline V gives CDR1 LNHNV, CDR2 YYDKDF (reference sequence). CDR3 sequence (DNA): TGTGCCACCAGCACGAACACGGGGGCGGACATTCAGTACTTC. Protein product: CATSTNTGADIQYF.

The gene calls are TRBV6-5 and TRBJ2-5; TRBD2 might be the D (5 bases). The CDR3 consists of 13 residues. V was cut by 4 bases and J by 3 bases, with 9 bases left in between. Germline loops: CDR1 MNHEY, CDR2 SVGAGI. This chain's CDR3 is CASSLTREETQYF. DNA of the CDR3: TGTGCCAGCAGTTTAACTAGAGAAGAGACCCAGTACTTC.

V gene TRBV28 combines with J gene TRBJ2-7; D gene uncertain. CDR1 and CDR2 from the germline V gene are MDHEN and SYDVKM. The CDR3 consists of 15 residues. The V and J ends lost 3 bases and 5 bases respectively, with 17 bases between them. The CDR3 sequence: CASSFALRSSNEQYF. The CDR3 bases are TGTGCCAGCAGTTTTGCATTGAGGTCGTCCAACGAGCAGTACTTC. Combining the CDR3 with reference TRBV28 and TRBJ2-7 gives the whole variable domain DVKVTQSSRYLVKRTGEKVFLECVQDMDHENMFWYRQDPGLGLRLIYFSYDVKMKEKGDIPEGYSVSREKKERFSLILESASTNQTSMYLCASSFALRSSNEQYFGPGTRLTVT.

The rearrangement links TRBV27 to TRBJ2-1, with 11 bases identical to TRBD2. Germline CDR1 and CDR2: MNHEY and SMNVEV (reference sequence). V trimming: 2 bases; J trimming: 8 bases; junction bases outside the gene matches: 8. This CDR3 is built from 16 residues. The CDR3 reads CASSLLAGGPGDEQFF. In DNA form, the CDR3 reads TGTGCCAGCAGTTTACTAGCGGGAGGCCCGGGTGATGAGCAGTTCTTC.

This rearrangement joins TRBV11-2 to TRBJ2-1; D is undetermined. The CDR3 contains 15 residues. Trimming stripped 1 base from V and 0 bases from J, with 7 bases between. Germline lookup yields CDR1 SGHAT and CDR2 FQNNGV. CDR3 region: CASSLGAGSYNEQFF. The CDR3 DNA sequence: TGTGCCAGCAGCTTAGGGGCAGGCTCCTACAATGAGCAGTTCTTC.

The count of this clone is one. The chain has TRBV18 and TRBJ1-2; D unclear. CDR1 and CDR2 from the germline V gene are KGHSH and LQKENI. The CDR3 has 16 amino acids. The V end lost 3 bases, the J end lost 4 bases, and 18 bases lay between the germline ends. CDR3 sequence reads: CASSPDLKDGLYGYTF. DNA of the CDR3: TGTGCCAGCTCACCCGATCTCAAGGACGGGCTCTATGGCTACACCTTC.